These 3 T cell receptor beta chains were sequenced from one sample in a study of Graves' ophthalmopathy and Graves' hyperthyroidism. RNA transcripts served as template for amplifying TCR beta CDR3 sequences. First-round RT-PCR relied on HTBI primers, and a second-round multiplex PCR came next. TCRdb ran MiXCR on the multiplex PCR reads and lists one entry per CDR3 protein. Among some 150,000 distinct CDR3 sequences, 39% were seen once, and the ten largest hold less than 9.5%. The sequenced material came from peripheral blood. The source is a man younger than 45 with Graves' ophthalmopathy.

Many counts were recorded for this clonotype. This chain joins TRBV5-4 and TRBJ2-5, with no clear D. Germline CDR1 is SGHNT and CDR2 is YYREEE (reference sequence). The V gene lost 2 bases and the J gene lost 1 base, with 9 bases spanning the gap. This CDR3 comprises 14 residues. The CDR3 region is CASSFPTLQETQYF. The DNA of the CDR3 is TGTGCCAGCAGCTTTCCCACCCTCCAAGAGACCCAGTACTTC.

The genes are TRBV27 and TRBJ2-7, with 7 positions matching TRBD2. Trimming cost V 5 bases and J 2 bases; bases outside gene matches: 9. Germline CDR1 and CDR2: MNHEY and SMNVEV (reference sequence). The CDR3 has 15 amino acids. CDR3 protein: CASSTARGGTYEQYF. CDR3 sequence (DNA): TGTGCCAGCAGTACCGCAAGGGGAGGGACCTACGAGCAGTACTTC.

The chain carries TRBV12-3 or TRBV12-4 and TRBJ1-1, with 7 bases matching TRBD1. The CDR3 spans 14 residues. V was pared by 5 bases and J by 2 bases, with 5 bases of the junction left unmatched. As DNA, the CDR3 is TGTGCCAGCAGTGGGGGGGACAGTAACACTGAAGCTTTCTTT. This encodes CASSGGDSNTEAFF.